The rows below give T cell receptor beta chains drawn from one sample of a study of blood T cells in healthy people across ages. TCRdb re-called the 5' RACE reads with MiXCR, one entry per CDR3 protein. The sample comprises approximately 1.5 million distinct CDR3 sequences, about 35% of which are singletons, and around 10% rests with the top ten. The sequenced material came from blood. These receptors were collected from a woman aged 25-40 years in good health. CDR3s include the opening cysteine and the closing phenylalanine or tryptophan. D genes are given only for firm matches. Not all rows give a size; the values are once, few, many and, for expanded clones, a class.

d_call j_call clone_size v_call cdr3_nt cdr3_aa
TRBD1 TRBJ2-4 NA TRBV11-2 TGTGCCAGCAGCACGGGACAGGGGGCAGCCAAAAACATTCAGTACTTC CASSTGQGAAKNIQYF
TRBD1 TRBJ2-2 NA TRBV9 TGTGCCAGCAGCGTGGAGGACAGGGGATGGGCTAACGGGGAGCTGTTTTTT CASSVEDRGWANGELFF
NA TRBJ2-7 few TRBV28 TGTGCCAGCAGTTTCCCGGGAAACTACGAGCAGTACTTC CASSFPGNYEQYF
NA TRBJ2-7 NA TRBV28 TGTGCCGCGCGAGGGAATGTCTACGAGCAGTACTTC CAARGNVYEQYF
NA TRBJ2-3 NA TRBV12-3/TRBV12-4 TGTGCCAGCAGTTCCGGGAGAGGGGGCAGAGATACGCAGTATTTT CASSSGRGGRDTQYF
NA TRBJ2-7 few TRBV19 TGTGCCAGTAGTATTGAGGGGCGACTCGGTTACGAGCAGTACTTC CASSIEGRLGYEQYF
TRBD2 TRBJ2-7 NA TRBV12-3/TRBV12-4 TGTGCCAGCAATCCACTAACTAGCGGGGGCTCCTACGAGCAGTACTTC CASNPLTSGGSYEQYF
NA TRBJ2-1 NA TRBV4-3 TGCGCCAGCAGCCAAGTTCCCTTGGGGAATGAGCAGTTCTTC CASSQVPLGNEQFF
NA TRBJ2-2 few TRBV11-3 TGTGCCAGCAGCTTAGCAGCGGAGGGGGACACCGGGGAGCTGTTTTTT CASSLAAEGDTGELFF
NA TRBJ2-5 NA TRBV7-2 TGTGCCAGCAGCCTCCCCACCGGGGGGACCCAGTACTTC CASSLPTGGTQYF
NA TRBJ2-7 NA TRBV20-1 TGCAGTCCTAGAAGTGGGGGAGCAGGGAGACAGCACGAGCAGTACTTC CSPRSGGAGRQHEQYF
TRBD2 TRBJ2-7 NA TRBV28 TGTGCCAGCAGTTTTTTAGCGGGAGTAGGCTACGAGCAGTACTTC CASSFLAGVGYEQYF
NA TRBJ2-3 many TRBV20-1 TGCAGTGCTAGAGATGGTGGAACCGGGGTCGATACGCAGTATTTT CSARDGGTGVDTQYF
TRBD1 TRBJ1-2 NA TRBV5-5 TGTGCCAGCAGCTTGGCCTTAGCCTCGCCCCCGGACAGGGGAGATCCAGGTGGCTACACCTTC CASSLALASPPDRGDPGGYTF
NA TRBJ1-5 NA TRBV28 TGTGCCAGCATCAGGGCATTCAATCAGCCCCAGCATTTT CASIRAFNQPQHF
TRBD2 TRBJ2-1 NA TRBV4-1 TGCGCCAGCAGCCTTCCGACTAGCGGGAGGGCCTACAATGAGCAGTTCTTC CASSLPTSGRAYNEQFF
NA TRBJ1-5 few TRBV29-1 TGCAGCTTTTATGGACAGTCAGTAGTTGAGCATTTT CSFYGQSVVEHF
TRBD2 TRBJ2-1 few TRBV5-1 TGCGCCAGCACCCCACTAGCGGAGTCCTACAATGAGCAGTTCTTC CASTPLAESYNEQFF
NA TRBJ1-6 NA TRBV12-3/TRBV12-4 TGTGCCAGCAGTTTGGGCCTACAGGGCGTTTATAATTCACCCCTCCACTTT CASSLGLQGVYNSPLHF
NA TRBJ2-1 NA TRBV30 TGTGCCTGGAGTGCCGGTCAGGCAGGGAAGGATTACAATGAGCAGTTCTTC CAWSAGQAGKDYNEQFF
NA TRBJ1-1 NA TRBV27 TGTGCCAGCAGTTTTTCGGGTCTTGGTGAAGCTTTCTTT CASSFSGLGEAFF
NA TRBJ2-6 few TRBV4-1 TGCGCCAGCAGCCAAGATCGGGGATACTCTGGGGCCAACGTCCTGACTTTC CASSQDRGYSGANVLTF
TRBD2 TRBJ2-7 NA TRBV7-9 TGTGCCAGCAGCTACCTTAGCGGGCCACGCTACGAGCAGTACTTC CASSYLSGPRYEQYF
NA TRBJ2-5 NA TRBV7-9 TGTGCCAGCAGCTTAATAGTCTCCCTTCAAGAGACCCAGTACTTC CASSLIVSLQETQYF
NA TRBJ2-5 NA TRBV5-1 TGCGCCAGTCGACCGGGTGGTGAACGTTTGGAGACCCAGTACTTC CASRPGGERLETQYF
NA TRBJ1-1 NA TRBV4-1 TGCGCCAGCAGTCAATCTAAGGAGGGGCGGGCTGAAGCTTTCTTT CASSQSKEGRAEAFF
TRBD1 TRBJ1-2 NA TRBV30 TGTGCCTGGAATCCAGGGGGCGGTGGCTACACCTTC CAWNPGGGGYTF
TRBD2 TRBJ2-4 NA TRBV20-1 TGCAGTGCTAGCTTAGGAGCCGGGGGGGAGCAGTACTTC CSASLGAGGEQYF
TRBD2 TRBJ2-1 few TRBV9 TGTGCCAGCAGCCCAATGGGGGGGGGTGAGCAGTTCTTC CASSPMGGGEQFF